This paragraph covers one T cell receptor (beta chain) sequence. The antigen is unknown. This record belongs to a study of shared clonotypes between healthy human individuals. Here immunoSEQ multiplex PCR was the method, and the copy in TCRdb shows in-frame clones only, minus some. The sample shows about 700,000 clones, about 92% of them seen only once. Notes on the study in general: Some clonotypes were shared by all four sorted-subset donors, while others were not shared. The non-shared ones had lower generation probabilities than the shared ones. Depth was large, yet rarefaction showed that sorted-subset sequencing was incomplete. The study generally estimated greater richness for naive than memory subsets.

Terminally differentiated effector memory CD45RA+ cells were excluded by CCR7 positive selection of CD45RO-negative cells. The study drew all its donors from Caucasian adults living in Nashville, Tennessee. The germline V and J ends were trimmed by 7 bases and 5 bases, with 21 bases remaining between them. Germline V gives CDR1 MDHEN, CDR2 SYDVKM. The CDR3 sequence is 16 residues long. The clonotype comes from a man between 25 and 39 years old in good health. The chain links TRBV28 to TRBJ1-5; unclear D gene. The sequencing sample was made of naive CD8+ T cells sorted from blood. In nucleotides, the CDR3 is TGTGCCAGCATTTCATCGGGTTCCGGGCCTGATCAGCCCCAGCATTTT. The encoded protein is CASISSGSGPDQPQHF.